This TCR beta chain derives from a study of blood T cell repertoires in COVID-19. Study context: The samples span acute and convalescent COVID-19 from the United States, Italy and Spain.

Libraries were prepared by immunoSEQ multiplex PCR; TCRdb keeps only in-frame clonotypes and omits some of them. The data contain about 90,000 clones, about 80% of them seen just once; the ten biggest clones take up roughly 6.2%. Sample: peripheral blood. The source is a man between 60 and 75 years old with acute or convalescent COVID-19.

The CDR3 loop reads CASSGGTVNTEAFF. The DNA of the CDR3 is TGTGCCAGCAGTGGTGGGACAGTGAACACTGAAGCTTTCTTT. The chain carries TRBV28 and TRBJ1-1; 7 bases line up with TRBD1. CDR1 MDHEN and CDR2 SYDVKM come from the germline V gene. CDR3 length: 14 amino acids. With V trimmed by 5 bases and J by 0 bases, 3 bases remained unmatched. The entire variable domain, with the rest obtained from reference TRBV28 and TRBJ1-1, is as follows: DVKVTQSSRYLVKRTGEKVFLECVQDMDHENMFWYRQDPGLGLRLIYFSYDVKMKEKGDIPEGYSVSREKKERFSLILESASTNQTSMYLCASSGGTVNTEAFFGQGTRLTVV.